Described below is a single T cell receptor beta chain sequence and its context. This entry is derived from a study of blood T cell repertoires in COVID-19. Data came from immunoSEQ multiplex PCR; TCRdb stores just in-frame clones and leaves some out. The table shows approximately 55,000 clones, with around 80% occurring only once. Patients of the Seattle cohort, enrolled during active infection, were followed longitudinally. This sequence originates from a man aged 30 to 39 with COVID-19, enrolled during active disease. Material: peripheral blood.

This chain's CDR3 is CSVFDRDRVYEQYF. The CDR3 DNA is TGCAGCGTTTTCGACCGGGACAGGGTCTACGAGCAGTACTTC. The rearrangement uses TRBV29-1 and TRBJ2-7; 9 nucleotides align to TRBD1. V dropped 5 bases and J dropped 3; count of bases not matched to a gene: 8. This CDR3 is built from 14 residues. The V gene's germline CDR1 is SQVTM and CDR2 ANQGSEA.